The table lists the clone carrying this TCR beta chain with a few counts. Its antigen is not identified. Trimming stripped 0 bases from V and 7 bases from J, with 14 bases between. The CDR3 length is 14 residues. The germline V gene encodes CDR1 DFQATT and CDR2 SNEGSKA (reference sequence). The sample is drawn from a study of response to subunit inactivated influenza vaccine. Study findings and constraints: That few new T cells are recruited by each seasonal influenza vaccination was the authors' suggestion.

MiXCR, applied by TCRdb to the RT-PCR reads, yields one record per CDR3 protein. The data contain about 780,000 distinct CDR3 sequences, around 20% of them singletons. The sequence was collected from a man aged 45 to 65 who received an inactivated influenza vaccine. The material was PBMCs from blood, obtained more than 4 days after vaccination. This sequence joins TRBV20-1 and TRBJ2-3; D may be TRBD1 (6 bases). In nucleotides, the CDR3 is TGCAGTGCTAGAGAAACGGCGGACAGCTATACGCAGTATTTT. Its translation: CSARETADSYTQYF.